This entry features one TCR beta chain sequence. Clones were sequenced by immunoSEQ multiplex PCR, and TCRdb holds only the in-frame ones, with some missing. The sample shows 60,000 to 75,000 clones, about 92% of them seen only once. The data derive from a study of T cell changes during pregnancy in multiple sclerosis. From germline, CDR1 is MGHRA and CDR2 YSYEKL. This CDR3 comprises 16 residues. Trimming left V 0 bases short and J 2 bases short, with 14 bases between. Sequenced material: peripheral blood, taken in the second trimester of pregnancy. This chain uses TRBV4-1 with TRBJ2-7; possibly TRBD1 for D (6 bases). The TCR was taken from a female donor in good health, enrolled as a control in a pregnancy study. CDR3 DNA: TGCGCCAGCAGCCAAGAATGGACAGCCCTTCCCTACGAGCAGTACTTC. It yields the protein CASSQEWTALPYEQYF.